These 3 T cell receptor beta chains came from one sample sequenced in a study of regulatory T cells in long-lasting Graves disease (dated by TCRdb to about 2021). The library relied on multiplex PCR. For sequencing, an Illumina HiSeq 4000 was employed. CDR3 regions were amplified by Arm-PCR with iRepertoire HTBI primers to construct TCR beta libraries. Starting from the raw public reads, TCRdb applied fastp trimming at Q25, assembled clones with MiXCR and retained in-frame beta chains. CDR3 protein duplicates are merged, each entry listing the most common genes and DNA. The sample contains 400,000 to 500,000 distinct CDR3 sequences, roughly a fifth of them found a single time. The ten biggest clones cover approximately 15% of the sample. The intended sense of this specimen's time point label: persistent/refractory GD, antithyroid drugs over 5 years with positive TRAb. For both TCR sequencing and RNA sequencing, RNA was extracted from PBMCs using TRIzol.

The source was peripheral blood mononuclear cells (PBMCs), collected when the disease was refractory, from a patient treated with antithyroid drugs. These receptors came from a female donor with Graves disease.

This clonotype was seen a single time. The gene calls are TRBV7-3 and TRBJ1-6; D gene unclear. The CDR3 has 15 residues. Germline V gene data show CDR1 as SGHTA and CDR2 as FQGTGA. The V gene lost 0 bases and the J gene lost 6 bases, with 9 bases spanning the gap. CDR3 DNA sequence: TGTGCCAGCAGCTTAACAGGGCCTCCTAATTCACCCCTCCACTTT. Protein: CASSLTGPPNSPLHF.

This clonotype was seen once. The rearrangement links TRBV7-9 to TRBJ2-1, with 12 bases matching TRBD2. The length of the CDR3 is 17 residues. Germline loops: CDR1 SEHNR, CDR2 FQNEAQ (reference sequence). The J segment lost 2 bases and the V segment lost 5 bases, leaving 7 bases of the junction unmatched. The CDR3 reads CASSKEGLAGPYNEQFF. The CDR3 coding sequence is TGTGCCAGCAGCAAGGAGGGACTAGCGGGCCCCTACAATGAGCAGTTCTTC.

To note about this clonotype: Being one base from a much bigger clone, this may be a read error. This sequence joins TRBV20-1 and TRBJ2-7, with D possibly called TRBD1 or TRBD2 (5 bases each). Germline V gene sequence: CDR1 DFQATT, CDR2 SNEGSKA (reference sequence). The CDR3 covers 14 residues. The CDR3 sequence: CSANRDGSSYEQHF. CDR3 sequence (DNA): TGCAGTGCTAACCGGGACGGGTCCTCCTACGAGCAGCACTTC.